This TCR beta chain originates from a study of blood T cells in healthy people across ages. Study findings and constraints: It was the long-lived donors that had more naive CD4+ cells and higher diversity than aged donors. Any conclusive comparison of naive versus antigen-experienced cells was prevented by using unsorted PBMCs.

The second PCR ran about 6 to 12 cycles with a sample-barcoded 5' primer and J-beta primers. TCRdb processed the 5' RACE reads anew with MiXCR; each CDR3 protein has one entry. The sample lists about 2 million distinct CDR3 sequences; roughly 52% were seen once. This clonotype was seen a few times. The antigen is undetermined. The V end was cut by 9 bases, the J end by 5 bases, with 15 bases between. CDR1 KGHDR and CDR2 SFDVKD come from the germline V gene. The CDR3 is made up of 13 amino acids. This TCR derives from a woman between 35 and 50 years old in good health. Sequencing input: blood. This chain connects TRBV24-1 to TRBJ2-5; a weak D match, TRBD2 (7 bases). The CDR3: CATGEGVMETQYF. In DNA, the CDR3 is TGTGCCACCGGGGAGGGGGTGATGGAGACCCAGTACTTC.